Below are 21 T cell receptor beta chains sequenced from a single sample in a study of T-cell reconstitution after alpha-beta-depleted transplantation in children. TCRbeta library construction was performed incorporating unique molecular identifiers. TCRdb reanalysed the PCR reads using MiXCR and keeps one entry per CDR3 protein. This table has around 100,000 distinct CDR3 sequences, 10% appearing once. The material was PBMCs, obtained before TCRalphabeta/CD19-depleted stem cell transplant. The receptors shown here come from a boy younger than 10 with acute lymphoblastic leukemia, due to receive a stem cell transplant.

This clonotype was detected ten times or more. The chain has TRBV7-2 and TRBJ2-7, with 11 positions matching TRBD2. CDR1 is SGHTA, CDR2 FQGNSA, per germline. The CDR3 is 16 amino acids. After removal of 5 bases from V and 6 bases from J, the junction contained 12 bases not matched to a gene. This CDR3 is CASSLVGLAVTLEQYF. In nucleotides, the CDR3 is TGTGCCAGCAGCCTAGTGGGACTAGCGGTTACGCTCGAGCAGTACTTC. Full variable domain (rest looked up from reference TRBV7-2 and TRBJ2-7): GAGVSQSPSNKVTEKGKDVELRCDPISGHTALYWYRQSLGQGLEFLIYFQGNSAPDKSGLPSDRFSAERTGGSVSTLTIQRTQQEDSAVYLCASSLVGLAVTLEQYFGPGTRLTVT.

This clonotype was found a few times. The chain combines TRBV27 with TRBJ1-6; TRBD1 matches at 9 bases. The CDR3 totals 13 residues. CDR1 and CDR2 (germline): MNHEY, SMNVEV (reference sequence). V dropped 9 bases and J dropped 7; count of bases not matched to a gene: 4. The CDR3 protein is CASWTGENSPLHF. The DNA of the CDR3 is TGTGCCAGTTGGACAGGGGAAAATTCACCCCTCCACTTT.

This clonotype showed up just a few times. The CDR3: CASSFGVKTQYF. CDR3 in DNA: TGTGCCAGCAGCTTCGGCGTTAAGACCCAGTACTTC. This chain links TRBV5-6 with TRBJ2-5; D not certain. Between the trimmed V and J ends, which lost 2 bases and 6 bases, there was a span of 8 bases. CDR3 length: 12 amino acids. Germline CDR1 SGHDT, CDR2 YYEEEE.

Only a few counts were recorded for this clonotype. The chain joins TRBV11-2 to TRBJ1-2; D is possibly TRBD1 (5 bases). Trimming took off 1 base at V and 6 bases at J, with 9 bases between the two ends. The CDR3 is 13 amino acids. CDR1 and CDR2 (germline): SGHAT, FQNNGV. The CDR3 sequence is CASSLGGRNGYTF. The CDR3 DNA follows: TGTGCCAGCAGCTTAGGGGGCAGGAATGGCTACACCTTC. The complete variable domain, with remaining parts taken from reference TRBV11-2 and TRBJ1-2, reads EAGVAQSPRYKIIEKRQSVAFWCNPISGHATLYWYQQILGQGPKLLIQFQNNGVVDDSQLPKDRFSAERLKGVDSTLKIQPAKLEDSAVYLCASSLGGRNGYTFGSGTRLTVV.

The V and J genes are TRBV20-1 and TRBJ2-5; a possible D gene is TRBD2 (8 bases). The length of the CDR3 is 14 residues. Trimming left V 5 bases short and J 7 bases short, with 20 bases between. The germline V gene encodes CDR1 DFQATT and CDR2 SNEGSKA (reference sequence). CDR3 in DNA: TGCAGTGCTGGACTTACAGGGGCGGGGGGGACCCAGTACTTC. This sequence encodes CSAGLTGAGGTQYF.

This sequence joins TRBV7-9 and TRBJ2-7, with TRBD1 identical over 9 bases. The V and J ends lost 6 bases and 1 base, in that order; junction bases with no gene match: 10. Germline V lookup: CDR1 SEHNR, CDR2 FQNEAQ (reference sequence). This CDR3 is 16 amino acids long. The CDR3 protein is CASREGQGELSYEQYF. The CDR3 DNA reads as TGTGCCAGCAGAGAGGGACAGGGAGAACTTTCCTACGAGCAGTACTTC.

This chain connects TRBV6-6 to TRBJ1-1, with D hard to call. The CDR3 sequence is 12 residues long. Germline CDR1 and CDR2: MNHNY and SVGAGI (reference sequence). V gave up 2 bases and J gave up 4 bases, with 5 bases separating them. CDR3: CASSYHATEAFF. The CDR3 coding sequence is TGTGCCAGCAGTTACCACGCCACTGAAGCTTTCTTT.

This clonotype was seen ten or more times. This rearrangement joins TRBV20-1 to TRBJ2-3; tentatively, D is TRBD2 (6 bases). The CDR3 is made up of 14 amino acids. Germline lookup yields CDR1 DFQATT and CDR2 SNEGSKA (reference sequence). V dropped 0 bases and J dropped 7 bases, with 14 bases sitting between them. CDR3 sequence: CSAREDGSQNTQYF. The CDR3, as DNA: TGCAGTGCTAGAGAGGACGGGAGCCAGAATACGCAGTATTTT.

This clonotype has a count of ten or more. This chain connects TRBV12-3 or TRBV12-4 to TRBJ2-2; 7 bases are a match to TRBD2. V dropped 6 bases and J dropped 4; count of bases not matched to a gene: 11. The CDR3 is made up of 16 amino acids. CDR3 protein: CASRPRDYPFTGELFF. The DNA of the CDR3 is TGTGCCAGCAGACCCCGGGACTACCCCTTCACCGGGGAGCTGTTTTTT.

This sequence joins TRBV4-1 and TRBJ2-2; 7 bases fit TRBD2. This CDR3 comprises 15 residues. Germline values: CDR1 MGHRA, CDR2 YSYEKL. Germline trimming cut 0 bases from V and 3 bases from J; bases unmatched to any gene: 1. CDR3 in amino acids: CASSQEGLYTGELFF. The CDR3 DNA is TGCGCCAGCAGCCAAGAGGGACTATACACCGGGGAGCTGTTTTTT.

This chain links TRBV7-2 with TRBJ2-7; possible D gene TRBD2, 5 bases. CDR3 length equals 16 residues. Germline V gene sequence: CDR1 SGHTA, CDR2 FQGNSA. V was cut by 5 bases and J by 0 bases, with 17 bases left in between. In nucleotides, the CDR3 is TGTGCCAGCAGCCCCAGACGAAGCGGAAGCTCCTACGAGCAGTACTTC. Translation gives CASSPRRSGSSYEQYF. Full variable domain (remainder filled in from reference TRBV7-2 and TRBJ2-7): GAGVSQSPSNKVTEKGKDVELRCDPISGHTALYWYRQSLGQGLEFLIYFQGNSAPDKSGLPSDRFSAERTGGSVSTLTIQRTQQEDSAVYLCASSPRRSGSSYEQYFGPGTRLTVT.

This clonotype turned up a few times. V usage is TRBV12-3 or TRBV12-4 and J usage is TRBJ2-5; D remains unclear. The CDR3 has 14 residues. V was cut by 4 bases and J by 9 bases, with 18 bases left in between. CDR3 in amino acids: CASSYRARVGSQYF. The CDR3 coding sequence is TGTGCCAGCAGTTATCGGGCAAGGGTGGGGTCCCAGTACTTC.

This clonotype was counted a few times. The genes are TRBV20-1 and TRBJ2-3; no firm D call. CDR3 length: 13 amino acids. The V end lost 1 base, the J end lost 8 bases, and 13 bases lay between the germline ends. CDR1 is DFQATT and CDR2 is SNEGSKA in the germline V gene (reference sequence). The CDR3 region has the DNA TGCAGTGCTAGAGTGGGCCTCAAGGCTACGCAGTATTTT. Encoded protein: CSARVGLKATQYF.

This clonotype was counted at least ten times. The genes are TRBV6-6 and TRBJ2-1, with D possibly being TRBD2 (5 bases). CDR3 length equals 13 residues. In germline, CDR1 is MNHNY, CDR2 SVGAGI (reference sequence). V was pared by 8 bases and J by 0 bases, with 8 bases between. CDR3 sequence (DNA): TGTGCCAGCTGTAGCGACTCCTACAATGAGCAGTTCTTC. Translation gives CASCSDSYNEQFF.

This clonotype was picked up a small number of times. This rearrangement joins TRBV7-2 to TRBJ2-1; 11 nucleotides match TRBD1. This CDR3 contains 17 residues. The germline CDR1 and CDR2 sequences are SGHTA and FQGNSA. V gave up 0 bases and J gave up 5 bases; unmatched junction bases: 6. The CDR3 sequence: CASSLAGGTGGDNEQFF. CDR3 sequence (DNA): TGTGCCAGCAGCTTAGCGGGCGGGACAGGGGGTGACAATGAGCAGTTCTTC.

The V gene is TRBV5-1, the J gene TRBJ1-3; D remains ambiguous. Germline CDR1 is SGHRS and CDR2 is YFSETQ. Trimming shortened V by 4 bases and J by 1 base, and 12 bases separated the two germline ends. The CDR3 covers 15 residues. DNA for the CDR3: TGCGCCAGCAGCCTGGGCTTTGGATCTGGAAACACCATATATTTT. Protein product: CASSLGFGSGNTIYF.

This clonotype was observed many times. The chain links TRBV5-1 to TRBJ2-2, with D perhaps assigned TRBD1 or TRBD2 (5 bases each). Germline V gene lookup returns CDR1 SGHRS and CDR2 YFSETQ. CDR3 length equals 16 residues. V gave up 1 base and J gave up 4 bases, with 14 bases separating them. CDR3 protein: CASSLMPGARTGELFF. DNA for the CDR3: TGCGCCAGCAGCTTGATGCCCGGGGCGCGCACCGGGGAGCTGTTTTTT.

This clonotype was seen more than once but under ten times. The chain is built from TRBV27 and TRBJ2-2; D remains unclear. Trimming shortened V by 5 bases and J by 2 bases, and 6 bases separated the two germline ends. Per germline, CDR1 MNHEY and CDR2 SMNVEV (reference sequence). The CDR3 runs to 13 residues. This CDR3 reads CASSPLNTGELFF. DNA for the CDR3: TGTGCCAGCAGTCCCTTAAACACCGGGGAGCTGTTTTTT.

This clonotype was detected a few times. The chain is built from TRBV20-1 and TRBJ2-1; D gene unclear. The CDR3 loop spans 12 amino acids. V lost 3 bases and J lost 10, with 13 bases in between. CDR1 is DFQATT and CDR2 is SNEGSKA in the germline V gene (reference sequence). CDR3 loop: CSASPDHREQFF. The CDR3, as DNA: TGCAGTGCTAGCCCCGACCACCGGGAGCAGTTCTTC.

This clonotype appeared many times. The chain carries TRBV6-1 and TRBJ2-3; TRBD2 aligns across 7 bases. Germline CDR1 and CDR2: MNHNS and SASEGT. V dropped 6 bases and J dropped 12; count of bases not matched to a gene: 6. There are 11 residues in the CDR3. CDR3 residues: CASSGGTPQYF. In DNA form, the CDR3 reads TGTGCCAGCAGCGGGGGGACTCCCCAGTATTTT.

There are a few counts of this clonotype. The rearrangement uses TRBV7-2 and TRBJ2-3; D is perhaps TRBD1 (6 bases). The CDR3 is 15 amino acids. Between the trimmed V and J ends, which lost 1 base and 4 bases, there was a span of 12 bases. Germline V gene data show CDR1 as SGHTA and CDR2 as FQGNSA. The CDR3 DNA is TGTGCCAGCAGCTTAGGCGGGCCAGGGGCAGATACGCAGTATTTT. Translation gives CASSLGGPGADTQYF.